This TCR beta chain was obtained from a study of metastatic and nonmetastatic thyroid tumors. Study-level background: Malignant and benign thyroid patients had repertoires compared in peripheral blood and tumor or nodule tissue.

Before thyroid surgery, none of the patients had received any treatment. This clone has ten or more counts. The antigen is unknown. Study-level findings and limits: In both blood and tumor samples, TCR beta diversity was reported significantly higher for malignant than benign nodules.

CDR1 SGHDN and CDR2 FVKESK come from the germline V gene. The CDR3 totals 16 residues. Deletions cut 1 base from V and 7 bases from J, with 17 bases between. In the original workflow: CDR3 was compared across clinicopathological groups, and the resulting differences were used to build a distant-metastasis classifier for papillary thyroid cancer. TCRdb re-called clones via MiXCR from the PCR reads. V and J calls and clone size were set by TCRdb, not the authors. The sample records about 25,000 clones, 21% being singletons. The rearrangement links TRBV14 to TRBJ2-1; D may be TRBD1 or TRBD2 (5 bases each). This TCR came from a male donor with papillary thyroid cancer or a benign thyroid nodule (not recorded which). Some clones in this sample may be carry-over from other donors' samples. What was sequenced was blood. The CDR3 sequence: CASSQGGSWGINEQFF. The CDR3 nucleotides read TGTGCCAGCAGCCAAGGGGGGTCTTGGGGTATTAATGAGCAGTTCTTC.